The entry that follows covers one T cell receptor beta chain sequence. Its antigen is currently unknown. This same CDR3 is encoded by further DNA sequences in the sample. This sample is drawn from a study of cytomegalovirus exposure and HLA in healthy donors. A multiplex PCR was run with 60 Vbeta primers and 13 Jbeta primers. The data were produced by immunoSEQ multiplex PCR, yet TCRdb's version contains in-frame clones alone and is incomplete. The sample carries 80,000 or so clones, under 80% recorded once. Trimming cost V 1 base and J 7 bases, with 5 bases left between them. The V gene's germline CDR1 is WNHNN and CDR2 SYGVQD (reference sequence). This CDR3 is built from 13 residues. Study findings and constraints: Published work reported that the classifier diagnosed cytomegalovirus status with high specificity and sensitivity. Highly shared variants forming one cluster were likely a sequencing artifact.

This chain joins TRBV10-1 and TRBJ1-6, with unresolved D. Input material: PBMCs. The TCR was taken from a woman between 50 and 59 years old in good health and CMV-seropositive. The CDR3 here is CASSELRNSPLHF. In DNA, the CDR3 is TGCGCCAGCAGTGAGTTGCGAAATTCACCCCTCCACTTT.